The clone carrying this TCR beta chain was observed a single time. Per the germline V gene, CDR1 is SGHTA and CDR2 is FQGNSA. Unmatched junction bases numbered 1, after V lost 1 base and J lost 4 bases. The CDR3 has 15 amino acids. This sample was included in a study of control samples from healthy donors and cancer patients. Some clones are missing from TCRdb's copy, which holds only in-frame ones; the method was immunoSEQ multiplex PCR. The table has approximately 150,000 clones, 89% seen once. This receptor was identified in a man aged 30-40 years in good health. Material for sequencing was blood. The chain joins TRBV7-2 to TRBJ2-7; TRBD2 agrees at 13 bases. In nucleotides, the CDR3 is TGTGCCAGCAGCTTAGTACTAGCGGGAGGGTACGAGCAGTACTTC. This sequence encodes CASSLVLAGGYEQYF.